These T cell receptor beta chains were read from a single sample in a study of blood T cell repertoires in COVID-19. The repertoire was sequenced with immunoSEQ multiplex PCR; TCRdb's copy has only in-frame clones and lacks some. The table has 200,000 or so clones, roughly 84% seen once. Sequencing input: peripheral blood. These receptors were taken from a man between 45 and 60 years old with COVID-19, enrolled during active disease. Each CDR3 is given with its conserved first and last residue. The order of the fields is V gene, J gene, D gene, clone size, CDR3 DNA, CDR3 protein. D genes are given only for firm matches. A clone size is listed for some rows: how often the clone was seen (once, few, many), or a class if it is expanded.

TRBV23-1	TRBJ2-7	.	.	TGCGCCAGCAGTCGGGTAGAAGACAGCCTCTCCTACGAGCAGTACTTC	CASSRVEDSLSYEQYF
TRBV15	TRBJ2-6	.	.	TGTGCCACCAGCAGAGCGCGAGATGGGGCCAACGTCCTGACTTTC	CATSRARDGANVLTF
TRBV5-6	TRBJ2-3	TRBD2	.	TGTGCCAGCAGCGGGACTAGCGGGACCACAGATACGCAGTATTTT	CASSGTSGTTDTQYF
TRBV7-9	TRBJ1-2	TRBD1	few	TGTGCCAGCAGCGCCGGGGACAGGAGGGGCTACACCTTC	CASSAGDRRGYTF
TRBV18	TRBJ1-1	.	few	TGTGCCAGCTCGATAGGGGGAAACACTGAAGCTTTCTTT	CASSIGGNTEAFF
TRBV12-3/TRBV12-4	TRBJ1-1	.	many	TGTGCCAGCGGGGGGGAGAACACTGAAGCTTTCTTT	CASGGENTEAFF
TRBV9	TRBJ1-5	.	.	TGTGCCAGCAGCGGGACAGAAATCAGCCCCCAGCATTTT	CASSGTEISPQHF
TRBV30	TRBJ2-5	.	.	TGTGCCTGGAGTCCCAGACGGGGGGCTGGGGAGACCCAGTACTTC	CAWSPRRGAGETQYF
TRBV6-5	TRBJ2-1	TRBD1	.	TGTGCCAGCAGTTACTCCGGGACAGGGAACAATGAGCAGTTCTTC	CASSYSGTGNNEQFF
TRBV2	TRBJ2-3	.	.	TGTGCCAGCAGTGTCCACACAGATACGCAGTATTTT	CASSVHTDTQYF
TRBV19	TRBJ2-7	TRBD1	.	TGTGCCAGTAGTCCGGGACAGGGGTTTCCCTACGAGCAGTACTTC	CASSPGQGFPYEQYF
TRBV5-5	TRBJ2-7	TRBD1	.	TGTGCCAGCAGCTCCCACCCGGACAGGGTGGGTGCCTACGAGCAGTACTTC	CASSSHPDRVGAYEQYF